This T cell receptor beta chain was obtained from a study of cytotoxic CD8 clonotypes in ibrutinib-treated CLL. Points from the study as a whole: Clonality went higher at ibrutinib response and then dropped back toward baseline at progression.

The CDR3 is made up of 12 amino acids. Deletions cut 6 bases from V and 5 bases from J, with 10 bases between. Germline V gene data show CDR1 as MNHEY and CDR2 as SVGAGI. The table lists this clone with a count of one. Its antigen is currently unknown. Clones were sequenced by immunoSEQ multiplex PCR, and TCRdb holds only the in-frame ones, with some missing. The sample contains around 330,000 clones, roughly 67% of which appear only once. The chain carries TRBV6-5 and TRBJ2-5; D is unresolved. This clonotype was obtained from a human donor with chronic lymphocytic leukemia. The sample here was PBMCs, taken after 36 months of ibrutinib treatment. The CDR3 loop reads CASRRTDETQYF. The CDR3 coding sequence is TGTGCCAGCAGGCGGACGGATGAGACCCAGTACTTC.